The 16 T cell receptor beta chains reported below all come from one sample, sequenced in a study of CXCR3-negative and CXCR3-positive naive CD8 T cells. General observations from the study: Naive cells positive for CXCR3 carried more hydrophobic TRB CDR3s than CXCR3-negative ones.

Their antigen targets remain unknown. Via 5' RACE with UMI labels, TRB cDNA libraries were prepared. TCRdb derives one entry per CDR3 protein from the 5' RACE reads, leaving out DNA. In all, the sample yields about 85,000 distinct CDR3 sequences. The sample comprised naive CXCR3+ CD8+ T cells from blood. Subset noted: CD45RO-CCR7+CD27+CD95- naive CD8+ T cells expressing CXCR3 (TNR3+). These receptors originate from a human donor in good health. Some clones in this sample may be carry-over from other donors' samples.

The chain has TRBV20-1 and TRBJ2-5; TCRdb picks TRBD1, but there is no DNA to check that call. Germline V CDR1 and CDR2: DFQATT, SNEGSKA (reference sequence). The CDR3 consists of 13 residues. The chain's CDR3 is CSALLGAGETQYF.

The chain employs TRBV20-1 and TRBJ1-1; TCRdb lists TRBD1, though no DNA is available to test this call. This CDR3 is 15 amino acids long. Germline V gene data show CDR1 as DFQATT and CDR2 as SNEGSKA (reference sequence). CDR3 loop: CSARDSGTGNTEAFF.

The gene calls are TRBV6-6 and TRBJ1-2; the TCRdb call, TRBD1, lacks DNA for checking. The germline CDR1 and CDR2 sequences are MNHNY and SVGAGI (reference sequence). CDR3 length equals 21 residues. CDR3 region: CASSYNPRDTKNPETNYGYTF.

J is TRBJ2-7 and V is TRBV6-5; the TRBD2 assignment by TCRdb is unverifiable without DNA. The CDR3 runs to 12 residues. Per the germline V gene, CDR1 is MNHEY and CDR2 is SVGAGI. The CDR3 here is CASRGFGTPPYF.

The chain carries TRBV5-1 and TRBJ2-7. The germline V gene has CDR1 SGHRS and CDR2 YFSETQ. The CDR3 is 13 residues long. This CDR3 is CASSWADSYEQYF.

The chain combines TRBV20-1 with TRBJ2-2; TCRdb's D call, TRBD2, is unchecked because there is no DNA. The length of the CDR3 is 15 residues. Germline V lookup: CDR1 DFQATT, CDR2 SNEGSKA (reference sequence). This chain's CDR3 is CSASGLAGVSGELFF.

The chain carries TRBV12-3 or TRBV12-4 and TRBJ2-3. This CDR3 comprises 13 residues. This CDR3 reads CVSSFSLTDTQYF.

V and J are TRBV5-4 and TRBJ1-5; without DNA, the TCRdb call of TRBD1 cannot be checked. CDR1 is SGHNT, CDR2 YYREEE, per germline (reference sequence). There are 16 residues in the CDR3. The CDR3 loop reads CASSYWGESFNQPQHF.

This chain connects TRBV28 to TRBJ2-7. CDR1 is MDHEN and CDR2 is SYDVKM in the germline V gene. The CDR3 sequence is 15 residues long. CDR3 in amino acids: CANSLPSTIPYEQYF.

The chain joins TRBV10-3 to TRBJ1-1. CDR3 length equals 14 residues. Germline CDR1 ENHRY, CDR2 SYGVKD. CDR3 amino acids: CAISPEAYGTEAFF.

The CDR3 spells CSGGPTPLSGNEQFF. The rearrangement joins TRBV29-1 to TRBJ2-1; TCRdb reports TRBD1, a call that lacks DNA to check it against. The CDR3 totals 15 residues. CDR1 and CDR2 (germline): SQVTM, ANQGSEA.

The CDR3 loop reads CASSPSGLAGALTYEQYF. V gene TRBV18 combines with J gene TRBJ2-7; absent DNA, TCRdb's TRBD2 call cannot be checked. The CDR3 has 18 amino acids. Germline CDR1 is KGHSH and CDR2 is LQKENI.

The CDR3 is CASSFHWKENTEAFF. J is TRBJ1-1 and V is TRBV28. Germline lookup yields CDR1 MDHEN and CDR2 SYDVKM. The CDR3 extends over 15 amino acids.

The rearrangement links TRBV10-3 to TRBJ2-7; TCRdb's D call of TRBD1 is untestable without DNA. In germline, CDR1 is ENHRY, CDR2 SYGVKD. CDR3 length: 14 residues. The CDR3 is CAITPGQGAGEQYF.

V is TRBV6-6 and J is TRBJ2-3; TCRdb returns TRBD1, unconfirmable since there is no DNA. The CDR3 length is 15 residues. Germline V gene lookup returns CDR1 MNHNY and CDR2 SVGAGI (reference sequence). This chain's CDR3 is CASSYPGQSTDTQYF.

The rearrangement uses TRBV4-3 and TRBJ2-1; as DNA is missing, the TRBD2 call by TCRdb cannot be tested. CDR1 and CDR2 (germline): LGHNA, YSLEER. This CDR3 has 19 residues. CDR3 in amino acids: CASSQDRGRSGRNYNEQFF.